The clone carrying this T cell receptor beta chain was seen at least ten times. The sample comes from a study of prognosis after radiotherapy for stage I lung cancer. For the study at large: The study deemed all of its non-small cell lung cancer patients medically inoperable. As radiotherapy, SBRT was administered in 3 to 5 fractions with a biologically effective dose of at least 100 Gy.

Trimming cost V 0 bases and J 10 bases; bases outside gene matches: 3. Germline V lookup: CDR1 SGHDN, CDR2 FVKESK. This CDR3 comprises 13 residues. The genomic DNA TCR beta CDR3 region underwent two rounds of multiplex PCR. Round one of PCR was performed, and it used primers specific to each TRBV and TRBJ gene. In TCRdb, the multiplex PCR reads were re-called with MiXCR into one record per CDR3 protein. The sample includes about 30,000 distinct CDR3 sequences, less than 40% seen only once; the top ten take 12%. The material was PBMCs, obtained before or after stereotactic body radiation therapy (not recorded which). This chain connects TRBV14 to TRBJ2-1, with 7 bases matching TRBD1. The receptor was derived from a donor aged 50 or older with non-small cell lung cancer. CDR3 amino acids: CASSQERDSEQFF. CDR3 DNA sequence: TGTGCCAGCAGCCAAGAACGGGACAGCGAGCAGTTCTTC.